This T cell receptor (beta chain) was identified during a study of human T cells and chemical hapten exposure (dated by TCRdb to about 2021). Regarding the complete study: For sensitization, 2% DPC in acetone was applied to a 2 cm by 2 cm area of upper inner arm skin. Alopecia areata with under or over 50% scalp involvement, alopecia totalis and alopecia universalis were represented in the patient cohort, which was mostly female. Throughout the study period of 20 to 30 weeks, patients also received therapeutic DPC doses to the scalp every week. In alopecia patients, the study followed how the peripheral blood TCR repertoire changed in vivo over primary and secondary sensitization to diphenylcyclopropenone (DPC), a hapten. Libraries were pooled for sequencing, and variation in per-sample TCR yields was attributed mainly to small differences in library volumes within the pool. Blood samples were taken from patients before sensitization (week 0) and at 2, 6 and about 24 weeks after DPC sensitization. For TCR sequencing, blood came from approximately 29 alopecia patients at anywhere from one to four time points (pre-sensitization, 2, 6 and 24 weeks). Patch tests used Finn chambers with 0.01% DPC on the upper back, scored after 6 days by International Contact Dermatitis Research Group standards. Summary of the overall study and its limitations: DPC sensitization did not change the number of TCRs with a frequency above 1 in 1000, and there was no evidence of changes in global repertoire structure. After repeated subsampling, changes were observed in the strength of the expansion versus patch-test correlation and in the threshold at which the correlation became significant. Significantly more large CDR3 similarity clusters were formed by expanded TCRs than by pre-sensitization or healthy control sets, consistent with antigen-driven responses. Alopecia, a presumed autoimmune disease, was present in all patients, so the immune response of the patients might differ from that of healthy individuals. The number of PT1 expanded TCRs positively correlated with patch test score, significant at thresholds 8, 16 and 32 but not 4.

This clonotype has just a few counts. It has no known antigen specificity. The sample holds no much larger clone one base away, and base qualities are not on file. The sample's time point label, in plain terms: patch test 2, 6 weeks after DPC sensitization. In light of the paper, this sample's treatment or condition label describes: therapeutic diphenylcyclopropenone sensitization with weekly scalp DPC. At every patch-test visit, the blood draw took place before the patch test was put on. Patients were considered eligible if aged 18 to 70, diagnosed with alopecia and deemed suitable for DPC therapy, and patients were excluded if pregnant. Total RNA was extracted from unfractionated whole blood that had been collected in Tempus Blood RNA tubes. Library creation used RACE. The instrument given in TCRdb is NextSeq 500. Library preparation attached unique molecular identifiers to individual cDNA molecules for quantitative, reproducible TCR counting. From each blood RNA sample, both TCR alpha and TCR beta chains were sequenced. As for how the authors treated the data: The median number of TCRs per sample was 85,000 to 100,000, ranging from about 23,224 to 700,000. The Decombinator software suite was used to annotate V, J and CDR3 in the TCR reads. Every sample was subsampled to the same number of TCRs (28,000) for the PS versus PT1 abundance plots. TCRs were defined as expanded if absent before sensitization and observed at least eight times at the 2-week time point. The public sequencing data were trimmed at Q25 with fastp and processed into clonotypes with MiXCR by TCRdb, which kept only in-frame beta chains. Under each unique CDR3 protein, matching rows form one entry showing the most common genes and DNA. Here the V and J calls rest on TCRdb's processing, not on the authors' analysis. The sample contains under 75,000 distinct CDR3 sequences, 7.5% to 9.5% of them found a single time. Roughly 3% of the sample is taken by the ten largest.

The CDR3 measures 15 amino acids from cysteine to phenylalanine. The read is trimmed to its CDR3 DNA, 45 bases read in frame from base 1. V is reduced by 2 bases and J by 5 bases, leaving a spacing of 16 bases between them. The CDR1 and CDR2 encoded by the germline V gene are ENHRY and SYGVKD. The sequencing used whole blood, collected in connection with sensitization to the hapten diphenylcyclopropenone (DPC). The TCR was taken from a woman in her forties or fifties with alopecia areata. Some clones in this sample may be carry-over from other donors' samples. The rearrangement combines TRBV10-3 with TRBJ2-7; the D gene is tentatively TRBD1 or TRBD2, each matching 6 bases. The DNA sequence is TGTGCCATCAGTGAGGGGGGGCAGGGGATGGACGAGCAGTACTTC. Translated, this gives CAISEGGQGMDEQYF.